The T cell receptor beta chain described here comes from a study of T cell changes during pregnancy in multiple sclerosis. This CDR3 spans 17 amino acids. The V and J ends lost 1 base and 7 bases respectively, with 20 bases between them. Germline V gene sequence: CDR1 LNHNV, CDR2 YYDKDF (reference sequence). Only in-frame clones appear in the TCRdb table, and some are missing; sequencing was by immunoSEQ multiplex PCR. The table shows roughly 48,000 clones, with around 92% occurring only once. This material consisted of CD4+ T cells from peripheral blood mononuclear cells, taken in the second trimester of pregnancy. This chain joins TRBV15 and TRBJ1-5; perhaps TRBD1 as D (6 bases). This receptor was taken from a female donor in good health, enrolled as a control in a pregnancy study. The CDR3 loop is CATSRVVSGGPTQPQHF. CDR3 nucleotides: TGTGCCACCAGCAGAGTGGTCTCGGGGGGCCCAACCCAGCCCCAGCATTTT. Looking up the rest from reference TRBV15 and TRBJ1-5 gives the full variable domain: DAMVIQNPRYQVTQFGKPVTLSCSQTLNHNVMYWYQQKSSQAPKLLFHYYDKDFNNEADTPDNFQSRRPNTSFCFLDIRSPGLGDTAMYLCATSRVVSGGPTQPQHFGDGTRLSIL.